The clone carrying this T cell receptor (beta chain) was seen more than once but under ten times. The target antigen is unknown. Sorting of CD4+ naive, central memory, regulatory and stem cell-like memory cells was performed via CD45RO/CCR7/CD25/CD127/CD95/CD27. The data stem from a study of beta chain features in type 1 diabetes. At the level of the study: Across every sample, over 100 million sorted cells were examined in total. Study-wide results and caveats: Shortening of TCRB CDR3s, moderate but significant, appeared in all four CD4+ subsets of Type 1 diabetes patients. A greater similarity of naive, central memory and Treg TCRB repertoires was seen among patients than among healthy donors.

The entirety of the isolated RNA underwent reverse transcription, so expressed TCRB transcripts were sequenced. The data were produced by immunoSEQ multiplex PCR, yet TCRdb's version contains in-frame clones alone and is incomplete. Among 100,000 to 150,000 clones, around 8.8% were seen once, and the ten largest hold around 0.7%. The sample comprised central memory CD4+ T cells from blood. The sequence came from a man aged 30 to 45 with type 1 diabetes.

CDR3 bases: TGTGCCAGCAGTTTAATCCAGGGTCCTACTGGGGCCAACGTCCTGACTTTC. Its protein is CASSLIQGPTGANVLTF. This chain uses TRBV27 with TRBJ2-6; D is possibly TRBD1 (5 bases). The germline V gene encodes CDR1 MNHEY and CDR2 SMNVEV (reference sequence). V lost 2 bases, J lost 2 bases, and 13 bases lay in between. The CDR3 contains 17 residues.